Below, 14 T cell receptor beta chains from the same sample are listed, as sequenced in a study of blood T cell repertoires in COVID-19. Clones were sequenced by immunoSEQ multiplex PCR, and TCRdb holds only the in-frame ones, with some missing. The sample includes under 300,000 clones, about 90% of them seen just once. Sequencing input: PBMCs or T cells enriched from blood (not recorded which). Receptors originate from a woman aged 25 to 39 with acute COVID-19.

This clone was seen just once. The V and J genes are TRBV10-1 and TRBJ1-3; unclear D gene. The CDR3 runs 14 residues. Per germline, CDR1 WNHNN and CDR2 SYGVQD (reference sequence). V was clipped by 10 bases and J by 0 bases, with 13 bases between them. The CDR3 coding sequence is TGCGCCACCCCGCCGAACTTCTCTGGAAACACCATATATTTT. Its protein is CATPPNFSGNTIYF.

The rearrangement joins TRBV4-1 to TRBJ2-7, with 8 bases fitting TRBD1. CDR1 is MGHRA and CDR2 is YSYEKL in the germline V gene. The CDR3 is 15 residues long. After removal of 0 bases from V and 7 bases from J, the junction contained 8 bases not matched to a gene. CDR3: CASSQDRDRGREQYF. CDR3 bases: TGCGCCAGCAGCCAAGACCGAGACAGGGGTCGGGAGCAGTACTTC.

The chain joins TRBV27 to TRBJ2-5; TRBD1 might be the D (5 bases). Germline V gives CDR1 MNHEY, CDR2 SMNVEV (reference sequence). This CDR3 is built from 13 residues. V lost 6 bases, J lost 4 bases, and 12 bases lay in between. CDR3 sequence reads: CASSPQGRETQYF. The CDR3 DNA reads TGTGCCAGCAGCCCCCAGGGTAGAGAGACCCAGTACTTC.

This clone was detected only a few times. Written as DNA, the CDR3 is TGTGCCAGCAGCTTAGTGCCGGTCAGGGGCTACACCTTC. It codes for CASSLVPVRGYTF. The chain couples TRBV7-2 to TRBJ1-2; no definite D call. V was cut by 1 base and J by 8 bases, with 11 bases left in between. CDR3 size: 13 residues. From germline, CDR1 is SGHTA and CDR2 FQGNSA.

DNA of the CDR3: TGTGCCAGCTCCACACTAGGGGGCCTGGGCACAGATACGCAGTATTTT. It translates to CASSTLGGLGTDTQYF. This rearrangement joins TRBV18 to TRBJ2-3; the match to TRBD1 covers 7 bases. There are 16 residues in the CDR3. The germline CDR1 and CDR2 sequences are KGHSH and LQKENI. V gave up 6 bases and J gave up 1 base; unmatched junction bases: 10.

For the CDR3, the DNA is TGTGCCAGCAGTCCTCGGAGGGGTCAGGGTGCCAAGGACAATGAGCAGTTCTTC. Its translation is CASSPRRGQGAKDNEQFF. The genes are TRBV4-2 and TRBJ2-1; D possibly corresponds to TRBD2 (6 bases). Germline lookup yields CDR1 LGHNA and CDR2 YNFKEQ. The germline V and J ends were trimmed by 6 bases and 5 bases, with 26 bases remaining between them. The CDR3 has 18 amino acids.

The chain couples TRBV10-3 to TRBJ1-6, with D possibly matching TRBD1 (6 bases). CDR3 length: 12 residues. V shed 10 bases and J shed 5 bases, with 9 bases lying between them. Looked up from germline, CDR1 is ENHRY and CDR2 is SYGVKD. Written as DNA, the CDR3 is TGTGCCACTGGACAGAATAATTCACCCCTCCACTTT. Protein sequence: CATGQNNSPLHF.

This clone was seen just once. The chain employs TRBV6-5 and TRBJ2-1; TRBD2 agrees at 10 bases. The CDR3 contains 14 residues. With V trimmed by 6 bases and J by 6 bases, 5 bases remained unmatched. Per the germline V gene, CDR1 is MNHEY and CDR2 is SVGAGI. This CDR3 reads CASRLGLATNEQFF. As DNA, the CDR3 is TGTGCCAGCAGACTGGGACTAGCGACCAATGAGCAGTTCTTC.

The chain combines TRBV19 with TRBJ1-5; D is unclear. Germline assignment: CDR1 LNHDA and CDR2 SQIVND (reference sequence). This CDR3 region has 15 residues. Between the trimmed V and J ends, which lost 3 bases and 0 bases, there was a span of 9 bases. CDR3 in DNA: TGTGCCAGTAGTATTATGGGCAGTAGCAATCAGCCCCAGCATTTT. Protein product: CASSIMGSSNQPQHF.

V usage is TRBV18 and J usage is TRBJ1-4; D call uncertain. This CDR3 has 15 residues. The germline V gene has CDR1 KGHSH and CDR2 LQKENI. Trimming stripped 6 bases from V and 3 bases from J, with 14 bases between. CDR3 loop: CASSPNWSSNEKLFF. The CDR3 DNA sequence: TGTGCCAGCTCCCCAAACTGGAGTTCTAATGAAAAACTGTTTTTT.

CDR3 nucleotides: TGTGCCAGCAGCTCCACAGAGAACACTGAAGCTTTCTTT. It is translated as CASSSTENTEAFF. The chain recombines TRBV7-6 with TRBJ1-1; no clear D. V dropped 4 bases and J dropped 1 base, with 7 bases sitting between them. The CDR3 totals 13 residues. CDR1 and CDR2 (germline): SGHVS, FNYEAQ.

For the CDR3, the DNA is TGTGCCACCGCCGACATGAATGAAAAACTGTTTTTT. It encodes CATADMNEKLFF. The V call is TRBV6-6, the J call TRBJ1-4; D unclear. Germline CDR1 and CDR2: MNHNY and SVGAGI (reference sequence). The V end was cut by 10 bases, the J end by 5 bases, with 11 bases between. The length of the CDR3 is 12 residues.

This chain connects TRBV27 to TRBJ2-7; D perhaps matches TRBD2 (7 bases). The germline gives CDR1 MNHEY, CDR2 SMNVEV (reference sequence). The CDR3 is 13 amino acids. V gave up 7 bases and J gave up 5 bases, with 15 bases separating them. CDR3 sequence: CASTSPGGHEQYF. DNA for the CDR3: TGTGCCAGCACTTCCCCGGGGGGCCACGAGCAGTACTTC.

The rearrangement uses TRBV28 and TRBJ1-2; 7 nucleotides line up with TRBD1. The CDR3 covers 15 residues. The germline V gene has CDR1 MDHEN and CDR2 SYDVKM. V shed 6 bases, J shed 6 bases, and the junction held 13 bases outside the gene matches. The CDR3 DNA is TGTGCCAGCAGGACCTCGGGACAGCGATACCATGGCTACACCTTC. Protein product: CASRTSGQRYHGYTF.